Listed here is a single T cell receptor (beta chain). No antigen is known for it. The sample belongs to a study of T cell repertoires in cytomegalovirus infection. Study details: Indicated by public TCR beta signatures were CMV infection and matching HLA type. The study, taken as a whole, reports: The ex vivo response was dominated by HLA-C-restricted CMV-specific TCR beta clonotypes.

TCRdb re-derived calls from the reads in MiXCR, one entry per CDR3 protein. Among roughly 300,000 distinct CDR3 sequences listed, more than 8% were seen once. The CDR3 is 13 residues long. Germline V gene sequence: CDR1 ENHRY, CDR2 SYGVKD. The V gene lost 7 bases and the J gene lost 2 bases, with 11 bases spanning the gap. This TCR was sampled from a human donor in good health (CMV status not recorded). Some clones in this sample may be carry-over from other donors' samples. The sequenced sample was PBMCs. This chain connects TRBV10-3 to TRBJ1-2; D might be TRBD1 (5 bases). CDR3 bases: TGTGCCATCAAAGGGGAAGCGAACTATGGCTACACCTTC. Translating it yields CAIKGEANYGYTF.